This entry describes one T cell receptor (beta chain). The antigen this receptor binds is unknown. Base qualities are not at hand, and no much larger clone is one base apart. The reads were generated on an Illumina HiSeq 2000. Multiplex PCR amplification was used to build the TCR beta chain libraries. High-throughput sequencing was used to analyze the amplified TCR beta chain products. TCRdb reprocessed the public reads (quality trimming at Q25 with fastp, clone calling with MiXCR) and kept in-frame beta chains. Each entry is one CDR3 protein sequence, shown with its most common DNA and genes. The sample data list roughly 49,000 distinct CDR3 sequences, and less than 55% of these were observed just once. The ten largest make up roughly a tenth of the sample. This entry belongs to a study of breast tumors, draining lymph nodes, adjacent tissues (dated by TCRdb to the mid-2010s). General notes on the study: TCR beta repertoires were compared across tumor, adjacent nontumor tissue and axillary lymph nodes obtained from breast cancer patients. In human breast cancer, the study set out to evaluate how tumor, surrounding tissue and draining lymph node repertoires relate to one another and whether T cells may move between these sites. Findings and caveats that apply to the study as a whole: Tumor T-cell repertoires showed less diversity than lymph node repertoires and more diversity than nontumor tissue repertoires, and tumor T-cell repertoires showed preferential V and J gene usage. Rather than being directly demonstrated, the conclusion that tumor T cells originate in lymph nodes was presented as consistent with a hypothesis. The data were considered consistent with the idea that most tumor T cells come from the lymph node and then expand in tumor tissue. Tumor and nontumor tissue repertoires were found to be significantly more similar in luminal-like than in basal-like breast cancer.

The sequence was obtained from a female donor with breast cancer. Some clones in this sample may be carry-over from other donors' samples. The sample was breast tumor tissue.

CDR3 sequence: CASSIATSGRGTDTQYF. The sequence in DNA is TGTGCCAGTAGTATAGCGACTAGCGGGAGAGGGACAGATACGCAGTATTTT. The rearrangement combines TRBV19 with TRBJ2-3; 12 central nucleotides agree with TRBD2. Trimmed from V: 1 base; trimmed from J: 3 bases; junction bases lacking a gene match: 5. The CDR3 contains 17 residues, cysteine and phenylalanine counted. The retained sequence is limited to the CDR3, 51 bases, with the frame set at the first base. Sequences LNHDA (CDR1) and SQIVND (CDR2) are obtained from the germline V gene (reference sequence).